This T cell receptor (beta chain) was captured in a study of sequential checkpoint blockade in melanoma. Background on the study: Randomization was 1:1 between first-line nivolumab→ipilimumab and ipilimumab→nivolumab. Both treatment sequences were followed by maintenance nivolumab.

Some clones are missing from TCRdb's copy, which holds only in-frame ones; the method was immunoSEQ multiplex PCR. The sample lists some 25,000 clones, roughly 77% occurring once. Treatment indicated: randomized to nivolumab then ipilimumab (arm A) or the reverse (arm B). From thawed PBMCs, live CD3+CD8+ cells negative for CD19 and CD56 were sorted. V was clipped by 2 bases and J by 2 bases, with 13 bases between them. The CDR3 loop spans 15 amino acids. Germline CDR1 reads SGHVS; CDR2 reads FNYEAQ. The rearrangement joins TRBV7-6 to TRBJ2-7, with D possibly TRBD1 on 6 matching bases. Sequencing was performed on CD8+ T cells sorted from blood (inferred from file names), taken from a patient given nivolumab and ipilimumab in sequence. The sequence was collected from a human donor with melanoma. This CDR3 reads CASSLLSGHPYEQYF. CDR3 nucleotide sequence: TGTGCCAGCAGCTTACTGTCGGGACACCCCTACGAGCAGTACTTC.